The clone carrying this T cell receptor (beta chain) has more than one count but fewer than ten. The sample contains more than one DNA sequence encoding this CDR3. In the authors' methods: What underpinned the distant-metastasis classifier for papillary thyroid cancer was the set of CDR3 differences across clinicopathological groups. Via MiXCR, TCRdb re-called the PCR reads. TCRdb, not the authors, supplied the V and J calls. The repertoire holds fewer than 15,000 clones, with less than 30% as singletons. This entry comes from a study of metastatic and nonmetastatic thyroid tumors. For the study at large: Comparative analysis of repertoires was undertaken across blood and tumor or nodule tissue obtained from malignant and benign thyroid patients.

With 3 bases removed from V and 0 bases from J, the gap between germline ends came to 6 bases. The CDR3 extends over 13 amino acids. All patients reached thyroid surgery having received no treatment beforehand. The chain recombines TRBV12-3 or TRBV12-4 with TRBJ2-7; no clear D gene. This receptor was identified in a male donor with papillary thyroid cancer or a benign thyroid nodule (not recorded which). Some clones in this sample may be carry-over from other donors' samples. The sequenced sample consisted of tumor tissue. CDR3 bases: TGTGCCAGCAGTTTTGGTCCCTCCTACGAGCAGTACTTC. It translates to CASSFGPSYEQYF.